A selection of T cell receptor beta chains follows, all from one sample in a study of metastatic and nonmetastatic thyroid tumors. TCRdb recomputed clones from the PCR reads via MiXCR. The sample lists 45,000 to 60,000 clones, about 15% occurring once. Sequenced: blood. Receptors were obtained from a female donor with papillary thyroid cancer or a benign thyroid nodule (not recorded which). Some clones in this sample may be carry-over from other donors' samples. Each CDR3 is given with its conserved first and last residue. Fields, in order: clone size, V gene, J gene, D gene, CDR3 DNA, CDR3 protein. A D gene is named only where the DNA matches it firmly. Only part of the rows carry a size: once, few, many, or a class if the clone is expanded.

abundance: many
v_gene: TRBV2
j_gene: TRBJ1-2
d_gene: .
CDR3nt: TGTGCCAGCAGCGTACAGGGCTTCGGTAACTATGGCTACACCTTC
CDR3aa: CASSVQGFGNYGYTF

abundance: many
v_gene: TRBV7-9
j_gene: TRBJ1-1
d_gene: TRBD1
CDR3nt: TGTGCCAGCAGGCCGAACAGGGGCCGGACTGAAGCTTTCTTT
CDR3aa: CASRPNRGRTEAFF

abundance: few
v_gene: TRBV6-1
j_gene: TRBJ2-7
d_gene: TRBD1
CDR3nt: TGTGCCAGCATTGAGTGGTCTTCGGGACAGGGGGCTGGCGAGCAGTACTTC
CDR3aa: CASIEWSSGQGAGEQYF

abundance: .
v_gene: TRBV25-1
j_gene: TRBJ2-5
d_gene: .
CDR3nt: TGTGCCAGCAGTGACCAATCCGGGACCGCCGGCGGTATAGAGACCCAGTACTTC
CDR3aa: CASSDQSGTAGGIETQYF

abundance: many
v_gene: TRBV29-1
j_gene: TRBJ2-7
d_gene: .
CDR3nt: TGCAGCGTCCGCCCGAGAGGGGGTACCTACGAGCAGTACTTC
CDR3aa: CSVRPRGGTYEQYF

abundance: many
v_gene: TRBV18
j_gene: TRBJ2-5
d_gene: .
CDR3nt: TGTGCCAGCTCACCACTTCAAGAGACCCAGTACTTC
CDR3aa: CASSPLQETQYF

abundance: many
v_gene: TRBV20-1
j_gene: TRBJ2-7
d_gene: .
CDR3nt: TGCTCCTGGGTCTCTGGGAGCGGCTACGAGCAGTACTTC
CDR3aa: CSWVSGSGYEQYF

abundance: many
v_gene: TRBV28
j_gene: TRBJ2-7
d_gene: TRBD1
CDR3nt: TGTGCCAGCAGTATGAACAGGGGCCGTCGCGAGCAGTACTTC
CDR3aa: CASSMNRGRREQYF

abundance: few
v_gene: TRBV12-3/TRBV12-4
j_gene: TRBJ1-1
d_gene: .
CDR3nt: TGTGCCAGCAGTTTGAGCGGGGCGGACACTGAAGCTTTCTTT
CDR3aa: CASSLSGADTEAFF

abundance: .
v_gene: TRBV4-1
j_gene: TRBJ2-7
d_gene: TRBD2
CDR3nt: TGCGCCAGCAGCCAAGATCCGGGAGGGGACTACGAGCAGTACTTC
CDR3aa: CASSQDPGGDYEQYF

abundance: many
v_gene: TRBV2
j_gene: TRBJ2-3
d_gene: .
CDR3nt: TGTGCCAGCAGTAAAAGCACAGATACGCAGTATTTT
CDR3aa: CASSKSTDTQYF

abundance: many
v_gene: TRBV7-2
j_gene: TRBJ2-1
d_gene: TRBD1
CDR3nt: TGTGCCAGCAGCCTAACGGGACAGCGCTACAATGAGCAGTTCTTC
CDR3aa: CASSLTGQRYNEQFF

abundance: .
v_gene: TRBV2
j_gene: TRBJ2-1
d_gene: .
CDR3nt: TGTGCCAGCAGTGGTAGCGGTAGTCTCAATGAGCAGTTCTTC
CDR3aa: CASSGSGSLNEQFF

abundance: .
v_gene: TRBV28
j_gene: TRBJ1-5
d_gene: .
CDR3nt: TGTGCCAGCACAGGGGACATAAATCAGCCCCAGCATTTT
CDR3aa: CASTGDINQPQHF

abundance: .
v_gene: TRBV11-2
j_gene: TRBJ2-1
d_gene: TRBD2
CDR3nt: TGTGCCAGCAGCTTAGGCCTAGCGGGATTCTATGAGCAGTTCTTC
CDR3aa: CASSLGLAGFYEQFF

abundance: few
v_gene: TRBV27
j_gene: TRBJ1-1
d_gene: .
CDR3nt: .
CDR3aa: CASSSSGNTEAFF

abundance: many
v_gene: TRBV7-3
j_gene: TRBJ2-3
d_gene: .
CDR3nt: TGTGCCAGCAGCGCGGGACCGTCTGGGGATACGCAGTATTTT
CDR3aa: CASSAGPSGDTQYF

abundance: medium-sized
v_gene: TRBV6-2/TRBV6-3
j_gene: TRBJ2-7
d_gene: TRBD2
CDR3nt: TGTGCCAGCAGTTACTCGGGCGGGAGCTACGAGCAGTACTTC
CDR3aa: CASSYSGGSYEQYF

abundance: few
v_gene: TRBV3-1
j_gene: TRBJ1-1
d_gene: .
CDR3nt: TGTGCCAGCATCAAGGCCGGGGTGAACACTGAAGCTTTCTTT
CDR3aa: CASIKAGVNTEAFF

abundance: few
v_gene: TRBV5-1
j_gene: TRBJ2-7
d_gene: TRBD1
CDR3nt: TGCGCCAGCAGCTTGGTGGGACAGGGTCCCTACGAGCAGTACTTC
CDR3aa: CASSLVGQGPYEQYF

abundance: .
v_gene: TRBV28
j_gene: TRBJ2-1
d_gene: .
CDR3nt: TGTGCCAGCTCTGTAACAGCCTACAATGAGCAGTTCTTC
CDR3aa: CASSVTAYNEQFF

abundance: .
v_gene: TRBV6-1
j_gene: TRBJ2-1
d_gene: .
CDR3nt: TGTGCCAGCAGTGTGTGGTGGGGGGGCCACAATGAGCAGTTCTTC
CDR3aa: CASSVWWGGHNEQFF

abundance: medium-sized
v_gene: TRBV28
j_gene: TRBJ1-6
d_gene: .
CDR3nt: TGTGCCAGCAGTTTGGTGAGGGGCTCACCCCTCCACTTT
CDR3aa: CASSLVRGSPLHF

abundance: many
v_gene: TRBV28
j_gene: TRBJ1-2
d_gene: .
CDR3nt: TGTGCCAGCAGTTTCCCTGGGCCCTATGGCTACACCTTC
CDR3aa: CASSFPGPYGYTF

abundance: many
v_gene: TRBV30
j_gene: TRBJ2-5
d_gene: .
CDR3nt: TGTGCCTGGACTTCCCCAGCGGAAGAGACCCAGTACTTC
CDR3aa: CAWTSPAEETQYF

abundance: few
v_gene: TRBV27
j_gene: TRBJ1-1
d_gene: TRBD1
CDR3nt: TGTGCCAGCAGTGGGACGCGACAGGGGCTGAACACTGAAGCTTTCTTT
CDR3aa: CASSGTRQGLNTEAFF

abundance: medium-sized
v_gene: TRBV6-1
j_gene: TRBJ2-7
d_gene: .
CDR3nt: TGTGCCAGCACACGGAGAGGCCCCTACGAGCAGTACTTC
CDR3aa: CASTRRGPYEQYF

abundance: many
v_gene: TRBV6-2/TRBV6-3
j_gene: TRBJ1-5
d_gene: .
CDR3nt: TGTGCCAGCAGTTACCAGGGCCAGCAGCCCCAGCATTTT
CDR3aa: CASSYQGQQPQHF

abundance: many
v_gene: TRBV7-9
j_gene: TRBJ2-7
d_gene: TRBD1
CDR3nt: TGTGCCAGCAGCTCCGGGACAGACTACGAGCAGTACTTC
CDR3aa: CASSSGTDYEQYF

abundance: many
v_gene: TRBV14
j_gene: TRBJ2-2
d_gene: TRBD1
CDR3nt: TGTGCCAGCAGCCGGACGGGACAGGGGGCGTCTCGTTGGGAGCTGTTTTTT
CDR3aa: CASSRTGQGASRWELFF

abundance: many
v_gene: TRBV7-3
j_gene: TRBJ1-2
d_gene: TRBD1
CDR3nt: TGTGCCAGCAGCCCTCCCCGGGACAGGGGAGTGAGCTACACCTTC
CDR3aa: CASSPPRDRGVSYTF

abundance: .
v_gene: TRBV10-2
j_gene: TRBJ1-1
d_gene: .
CDR3nt: TGCGCCAGCAGTAATGGCACTGAAGCTTTCTTT
CDR3aa: CASSNGTEAFF

abundance: many
v_gene: TRBV7-2
j_gene: TRBJ1-5
d_gene: .
CDR3nt: TGTGCCAGCAGCTTAAGGTATGGGGACAATCAGCCCCAGCATTTT
CDR3aa: CASSLRYGDNQPQHF

abundance: many
v_gene: TRBV19
j_gene: TRBJ2-1
d_gene: .
CDR3nt: TGTGCCAGTAGTATAACTTATAGCTCCTACAATGAGCAGTTCTTC
CDR3aa: CASSITYSSYNEQFF

abundance: .
v_gene: TRBV6-5
j_gene: TRBJ1-1
d_gene: .
CDR3nt: TGTGCCAGCAGTTACCGGGTACGCACTGAAGCTTTCTTT
CDR3aa: CASSYRVRTEAFF

abundance: many
v_gene: TRBV20-1
j_gene: TRBJ1-4
d_gene: .
CDR3nt: TGCAGTGCTAGTCGCCGGACAGATGAAAAACTGTTTTTT
CDR3aa: CSASRRTDEKLFF

abundance: many
v_gene: TRBV4-1
j_gene: TRBJ1-4
d_gene: TRBD1
CDR3nt: TGCGCCAGCAGCCAGCCCGGGACAGCAAATAATGAAAAACTGTTTTTT
CDR3aa: CASSQPGTANNEKLFF

abundance: many
v_gene: TRBV3-1
j_gene: TRBJ2-7
d_gene: .
CDR3nt: TGTGCCAGCAGCCAGCAAGGAGGCGAGCAGTACTTC
CDR3aa: CASSQQGGEQYF

abundance: many
v_gene: TRBV28
j_gene: TRBJ1-2
d_gene: .
CDR3nt: TGTGCCAGCAGTTTATCTGCAGGGAGGCACTATGGCTACACCTTC
CDR3aa: CASSLSAGRHYGYTF

abundance: few
v_gene: TRBV7-9
j_gene: TRBJ2-3
d_gene: .
CDR3nt: TGTGCCAGCAGCATTGGCCCAGATACGCAGTACTTT
CDR3aa: CASSIGPDTQYF

abundance: .
v_gene: TRBV5-1
j_gene: TRBJ2-5
d_gene: TRBD2
CDR3nt: TGCGCCATCATCCCGCTTGCGGGAGGGAGTGAGACCCAGTACTTC
CDR3aa: CAIIPLAGGSETQYF

abundance: few
v_gene: TRBV6-1
j_gene: TRBJ2-7
d_gene: .
CDR3nt: TGTGCCAGCAGTGAACGCGGAGCCTACGAGCAGTACTTC
CDR3aa: CASSERGAYEQYF

abundance: many
v_gene: TRBV7-9
j_gene: TRBJ2-1
d_gene: .
CDR3nt: TGTGCCAGCAGCTTAGTCGTTGAGCAGTTCTTC
CDR3aa: CASSLVVEQFF

abundance: many
v_gene: TRBV20-1
j_gene: TRBJ2-1
d_gene: .
CDR3nt: TGCAGTGCTAAGGCTTTGCGCCCCAAGGCTTCCTACAATGAGCAGTTCTTC
CDR3aa: CSAKALRPKASYNEQFF

abundance: .
v_gene: TRBV4-2
j_gene: TRBJ2-3
d_gene: TRBD2
CDR3nt: TGTGCCAGCAGCCAAGCTAGCGGGAGATACGCGCAGTATTTT
CDR3aa: CASSQASGRYAQYF

abundance: many
v_gene: TRBV11-2
j_gene: TRBJ2-7
d_gene: .
CDR3nt: TGTGCCAGCAGCTTAGATCCGGGATACGAGCAGTACTTC
CDR3aa: CASSLDPGYEQYF

abundance: .
v_gene: TRBV6-5
j_gene: TRBJ2-2
d_gene: .
CDR3nt: TGTGCCAGCAGTTACTCTAGAACAACCGTGGAGCTGTTTTTT
CDR3aa: CASSYSRTTVELFF

abundance: many
v_gene: TRBV28
j_gene: TRBJ1-4
d_gene: TRBD1
CDR3nt: TGTGCCAGTAGGACAGGGGGCATTAATGAAAAACTGTTTTTT
CDR3aa: CASRTGGINEKLFF